This T cell receptor (beta chain) was retrieved from a study of shared clonotypes between healthy human individuals. Original processing notes: ImmunoSEQ output lacked quality scores and full-length reads, limiting matched filtering. Assay used: immunoSEQ multiplex PCR; TCRdb lists only in-frame clones, some missing. The V and J calls and the clone size are those of that table, but D and trimming were determined from the DNA. The data hold 2 million to 2.5 million clones, with 80% to 95% observed a single time. Donors were Caucasian adults residing in Nashville, Tennessee, USA. Study-level findings and limits: Clonotypes shared by all four sorted-subset donors had higher generation probabilities than non-shared clonotypes.

Note on this clone: Antigen unknown. Different DNA sequences within this sample yield the same CDR3.

The clonotype originates from a man aged 18 to 35 in good health. Some clones in this sample may be carry-over from other donors' samples. The material sequenced was naive CD4+ T cells from PBMCs. Subset given: CD45RA+ positively selected.

The CDR3 bases are TGCGCCAGCAGCCCGACTAGCGGAAACACCGGGGAGCTGTTTTTT. Its translation: CASSPTSGNTGELFF. This chain links TRBV5-1 with TRBJ2-2; TRBD2 matches 9 bases. Germline-derived CDR1 and CDR2 are SGHRS and YFSETQ. The J segment lost 2 bases and the V segment lost 4 bases, leaving 3 bases of the junction unmatched. This CDR3 is built from 15 residues.